These T cell receptor beta chains were read from a single sample in a study of blood T cell repertoires in COVID-19. The method was immunoSEQ multiplex PCR; TCRdb's version includes in-frame clones alone and lacks a portion of them. Here the sample spans about 130,000 clones, roughly nine tenths being singletons. Source material: peripheral blood. These receptors were obtained from a man aged 50 to 59 with active COVID-19. Both conserved end residues are part of each CDR3. A D gene is named only where the DNA matches it firmly. Size is omitted from some rows. Given values are once, few, many or a class for expanded clones.

clone_size	d_call	v_call	j_call	cdr3_aa	cdr3_nt
NA	TRBD2	TRBV27	TRBJ2-2	CASSLSYSGSGNTGELFF	TGTGCCAGCAGTTTATCGTACAGCGGGAGCGGGAACACCGGGGAGCTGTTTTTT
NA	TRBD1	TRBV7-2	TRBJ1-5	CASSWRTGYNQPQHF	TGTGCCAGCAGCTGGAGGACAGGGTACAATCAGCCCCAGCATTTT
NA	TRBD2	TRBV7-2	TRBJ2-7	CASSTSGGSRSRYEQYF	TGTGCCAGCAGCACTAGCGGGGGTTCCCGTTCCCGTTACGAGCAGTACTTC
NA	NA	TRBV10-3	TRBJ2-1	CAIRALPGTYNEQFF	TGTGCCATCAGAGCCCTCCCGGGAACCTACAATGAGCAGTTCTTC
NA	NA	TRBV29-1	TRBJ2-3	CSVEEGATADTQYF	TGCAGCGTTGAAGAGGGAGCGACGGCAGATACGCAGTATTTT
NA	TRBD2	TRBV5-1	TRBJ2-2	CASSYLAGDPTGELFF	TGCGCCAGCAGCTACCTAGCGGGAGACCCCACCGGGGAGCTGTTTTTT
NA	NA	TRBV15	TRBJ2-5	CATSRDPGSRAETQYF	TGTGCCACCAGCAGAGATCCGGGTTCCAGGGCGGAGACCCAGTACTTC
NA	NA	TRBV28	TRBJ1-1	CASSFPGPRSTEAFF	TGTGCCAGCAGTTTTCCAGGGCCAAGGAGCACTGAAGCTTTCTTT
NA	TRBD2	TRBV19	TRBJ2-1	CASSPTSGSRNNEQFF	TGTGCCAGTAGTCCAACTAGCGGGAGTAGAAACAATGAGCAGTTCTTC
NA	NA	TRBV28	TRBJ1-1	CASSSQTGSTEAFF	TGTGCCAGCAGTTCCCAAACAGGGAGTACTGAAGCTTTCTTT
NA	NA	TRBV4-2	TRBJ1-5	CASSPGLNQPQHF	TGTGCCAGCAGCCCGGGACTCAATCAGCCCCAGCATTTT
NA	TRBD1	TRBV6-5	TRBJ1-5	CASSYGTGTNQPQHF	TGTGCCAGCAGTTACGGGACAGGGACAAATCAGCCCCAGCATTTT
NA	TRBD2	TRBV7-9	TRBJ2-1	CASTPVIAGGPLVF	TGTGCCAGCACCCCGGTGATAGCGGGAGGCCCCCTAGTCTTC
NA	NA	TRBV29-1	TRBJ1-2	CSAYPDRDGYTF	TGCAGCGCCTACCCTGACCGGGATGGCTACACCTTC
NA	TRBD2	TRBV10-2	TRBJ2-1	CASSESGLVSEQFF	TGCGCCAGCAGTGAGTCGGGACTAGTCAGTGAGCAGTTCTTC
NA	NA	TRBV12-1	TRBJ2-7	CASSSPGHHSRVYEQYF	TGTGCCAGCAGCTCCCCGGGACACCACAGCCGGGTTTACGAGCAGTACTTC
NA	NA	TRBV6-6	TRBJ1-4	CASSYSPNEKLFF	TGTGCCAGCAGTTACTCCCCGAATGAAAAACTGTTTTTT
NA	TRBD2	TRBV9	TRBJ2-1	CASSTPRRLAGVLVGNEQFF	TGTGCCAGCAGCACCCCCAGGAGGCTAGCGGGGGTTTTGGTGGGTAATGAGCAGTTCTTC
few	NA	TRBV6-6	TRBJ1-2	CASSYSSQPGGGYTF	TGTGCCAGCAGTTACTCGTCTCAGCCGGGGGGTGGCTACACCTTC
NA	NA	TRBV5-5	TRBJ1-5	CASSLTGSSNQPQHF	TGTGCCAGCAGCTTGACAGGATCTAGCAATCAGCCCCAGCATTTT
NA	TRBD1	TRBV4-1	TRBJ2-1	CASSQGQGYEQFF	TGCGCCAGCAGCCAGGGACAGGGATATGAGCAGTTCTTC
NA	NA	TRBV19	TRBJ1-6	CASSTSGTPSSYNSPLHF	TGTGCCAGTAGTACCAGCGGTACCCCGAGCTCCTATAATTCACCCCTCCACTTT
NA	TRBD1	TRBV7-8	TRBJ2-7	CASSQAPRGSYEQYF	TGTGCCAGCAGCCAGGCCCCCAGGGGGTCCTACGAGCAGTACTTC
NA	NA	TRBV6-5	TRBJ2-5	CASQERGHVGTQYF	TGTGCCAGCCAGGAACGCGGACATGTTGGGACCCAGTACTTC
NA	TRBD1	TRBV10-1	TRBJ2-5	CASSESGRGLETQYF	TGCGCCAGCAGTGAGTCCGGCAGGGGGCTAGAGACCCAGTACTTC
NA	NA	TRBV19	TRBJ2-1	CASSIGGWEQFF	TGTGCCAGTAGTATTGGGGGCTGGGAGCAGTTCTTC
NA	TRBD2	TRBV25-1	TRBJ2-1	CASSTSGSTYNEQFF	TGTGCCAGCAGTACTAGCGGGAGTACATACAATGAGCAGTTCTTC
NA	NA	TRBV9	TRBJ1-1	CASSVGKETAYMNTEAFF	TGTGCCAGCAGCGTAGGGAAGGAGACAGCCTACATGAACACTGAAGCTTTCTTT
NA	NA	TRBV4-1	TRBJ2-3	CASSQIRSRGTDTQYF	TGCGCCAGCAGCCAAATTCGATCGAGGGGCACAGATACGCAGTATTTT
NA	TRBD1	TRBV13	TRBJ1-1	CASSLAGGRGTEAFF	TGTGCCAGCAGCCTAGCAGGGGGCAGAGGTACTGAAGCTTTCTTT
NA	TRBD1	TRBV11-1	TRBJ2-7	CASSSGTGVYEQYF	TGTGCCAGCAGCTCCGGAACAGGGGTCTACGAGCAGTACTTC
NA	NA	TRBV27	TRBJ2-7	CASSSRTDYEQYF	TGTGCCAGCAGTTCCCGGACAGACTACGAGCAGTACTTC
NA	NA	TRBV6-5	TRBJ2-1	CASSSSGTQEQFF	TGTGCCAGCAGTTCCTCCGGGACTCAAGAGCAGTTCTTC
once	TRBD2	TRBV5-4	TRBJ2-7	CASSVGTTYEQYF	TGTGCCAGCAGCGTCGGGACTACCTACGAGCAGTACTTC
NA	NA	TRBV19	TRBJ1-5	CASSIDPRGNQPQHF	TGTGCCAGTAGTATAGACCCACGGGGCAATCAGCCCCAGCATTTT
NA	TRBD1	TRBV10-3	TRBJ1-6	CAISDTGGNNSPLHF	TGTGCCATCAGTGATACAGGGGGAAATAATTCACCCCTCCACTTT
NA	TRBD1	TRBV7-2	TRBJ2-2	CASSQGTGLNTGELFF	TGTGCCAGCAGCCAAGGGACAGGACTGAACACCGGGGAGCTGTTTTTT
NA	NA	TRBV23-1	TRBJ1-1	CASSQGPALEYTEAFF	TGCGCCAGCAGTCAGGGGCCAGCCTTAGAATACACTGAAGCTTTCTTT
NA	TRBD1	TRBV7-9	TRBJ2-2	CASSLLDRGAGELFF	TGTGCCAGCAGCTTGCTCGACAGGGGGGCCGGGGAGCTGTTTTTT
once	TRBD1	TRBV15	TRBJ2-1	CATSRRQGSYNEQFF	TGTGCCACCAGCAGAAGACAGGGGTCCTACAATGAGCAGTTCTTC
NA	TRBD1	TRBV6-6	TRBJ1-2	CASSYSGGDYGYTF	TGTGCCAGCAGTTACTCAGGGGGCGACTATGGCTACACCTTC
NA	TRBD1	TRBV30	TRBJ2-5	CAWRPGTGAETQYF	TGTGCCTGGAGGCCAGGGACAGGGGCTGAGACCCAGTACTTC
NA	NA	TRBV7-2	TRBJ1-2	CASSLEAGFVSGYTF	TGTGCCAGCAGCTTAGAGGCGGGGTTTGTTTCTGGCTACACCTTC
once	NA	TRBV18	TRBJ1-2	CASSPNPTNYGYTF	TGTGCCAGCTCACCCAATCCCACTAACTATGGCTACACCTTC
NA	NA	TRBV19	TRBJ1-2	CASSITGLANNYGYTF	TGTGCCAGTAGTATAACAGGGCTCGCGAATAACTATGGCTACACCTTC